This is a list of T cell receptor beta chains from one sample in a study of vaccination and CD4 T cells after COVID-19. TCRdb reprocessed the PCR reads via MiXCR and lists one record per CDR3 protein. Of 20,000 or so distinct CDR3 sequences in the sample, 67% were seen once. These TCRs' antigens remain unknown. Sequenced input: CD4+ T cells from blood, cultured in vitro. These receptors all stem from a human donor who had recovered from COVID-19. Each CDR3 is given with its conserved first and last residue. Each record gives: V gene, D gene, J gene, CDR3 protein. D genes are given only for firm matches.

V gene: TRBV7-7; D gene: TRBD2; J gene: TRBJ2-5; CDR3 protein: CASSPSGGQETQYF
V gene: TRBV7-6; D gene: TRBD2; J gene: TRBJ2-1; CDR3 protein: CASSRTSGRAIEQFF
V gene: TRBV6-5; D gene: NA; J gene: TRBJ1-5; CDR3 protein: CASSLKTSQPQHF
V gene: TRBV12-2; D gene: NA; J gene: TRBJ1-5; CDR3 protein: CASRLAHRGFRGGSNQPQHF
V gene: TRBV20-1; D gene: TRBD2; J gene: TRBJ2-3; CDR3 protein: CSASGVSGTPDTQYF
V gene: TRBV20-1; D gene: NA; J gene: TRBJ1-1; CDR3 protein: CSARVSGVANTEAFF
V gene: TRBV27; D gene: NA; J gene: TRBJ2-5; CDR3 protein: CASSSRGAETQYF
V gene: TRBV24-1; D gene: TRBD2; J gene: TRBJ2-1; CDR3 protein: CATVAGAGSYNEQFF
V gene: TRBV2; D gene: TRBD1; J gene: TRBJ1-5; CDR3 protein: CASIRDRNQPQHF
V gene: TRBV15; D gene: NA; J gene: TRBJ2-5; CDR3 protein: CATSRGGSGVQETQYF
V gene: TRBV2; D gene: TRBD1; J gene: TRBJ2-5; CDR3 protein: CASSETGVRETQYF
V gene: TRBV7-8; D gene: NA; J gene: TRBJ1-2; CDR3 protein: CASSLESGVYGYTF
V gene: TRBV7-8; D gene: NA; J gene: TRBJ1-1; CDR3 protein: CASSPTTVVGTEAFF
V gene: TRBV19; D gene: TRBD1; J gene: TRBJ2-5; CDR3 protein: CASSLSLGTGFVETQYF
V gene: TRBV25-1; D gene: NA; J gene: TRBJ1-3; CDR3 protein: CASSEGRAGNTIYF
V gene: TRBV27; D gene: NA; J gene: TRBJ1-1; CDR3 protein: CASSLRPGNTEAFF
V gene: TRBV7-8; D gene: TRBD2; J gene: TRBJ2-3; CDR3 protein: CASSSRLAASTDTQYF
V gene: TRBV20-1; D gene: NA; J gene: TRBJ1-1; CDR3 protein: CSADDFMNTEAFF
V gene: TRBV7-9; D gene: NA; J gene: TRBJ1-2; CDR3 protein: CASSLGQSISYGYTF
V gene: TRBV20-1; D gene: NA; J gene: TRBJ2-7; CDR3 protein: CSAGPYEQYF
V gene: TRBV20-1; D gene: TRBD2; J gene: TRBJ2-1; CDR3 protein: CSARGSGGSNEQFF
V gene: TRBV6-1; D gene: TRBD2; J gene: TRBJ2-7; CDR3 protein: CASQTGTSGLYEQYF
V gene: TRBV20-1; D gene: TRBD1; J gene: TRBJ1-1; CDR3 protein: CSAPRTGEAEAFF
V gene: TRBV6-1; D gene: NA; J gene: TRBJ1-2; CDR3 protein: CASSESGYLDYGYTF
V gene: TRBV27; D gene: TRBD2; J gene: TRBJ2-5; CDR3 protein: CASSLPSGAGVWETQYF
V gene: TRBV6-1; D gene: NA; J gene: TRBJ1-2; CDR3 protein: CASSAREPNYGYTF